This entry features one T cell receptor beta chain sequence. This sample stems from a study of Ad26.COV2.S vaccination and SARS-CoV-2 variants. Treatment defined: some 20 received Ad26.COV2.S at low or high dose, single or two shots; five or six received placebo; per-sample allocation not given. Specimens were obtained on day 63 following the first vaccine or placebo injection. V lost 4 bases, J lost 7 bases, and 14 bases lay in between. Germline CDR1 reads SEHNR; CDR2 reads FQNEAQ (reference sequence). The CDR3 consists of 13 residues. Some clones are missing from TCRdb's copy, which holds only in-frame ones; the method was immunoSEQ multiplex PCR. The sample has about 350,000 clones; approximately 81% are singletons.

This TCR was sampled from a person between 18 and 60 years old who received the Ad26.COV2.S COVID-19 vaccine or a placebo. The rearrangement joins TRBV7-9 to TRBJ2-7, with D possibly matching TRBD2 (6 bases). The material was peripheral blood, obtained in a trial of Ad26.COV2.S vaccine versus placebo. Written as DNA, the CDR3 is TGTGCCAGCAGCTACCTTAGCGGTTGGGAGCAGTACTTC. This codes for CASSYLSGWEQYF. The full variable domain, with the rest looked up from reference TRBV7-9 and TRBJ2-7, is DTGVSQNPRHKITKRGQNVTFRCDPISEHNRLYWYRQTLGQGPEFLTYFQNEAQLEKSRLLSDRFSAERPKGSFSTLEIQRTEQGDSAMYLCASSYLSGWEQYFGPGTRLTVT.